This T cell receptor beta chain is drawn from a study of CD8 T cells in ankylosing spondylitis. TCRdb called the 5' RACE reads again in MiXCR, with one record for every CDR3 protein. In the table there are hundreds of thousands of distinct CDR3 sequences, roughly 8.6% of which are singletons. This clonotype was recorded many times. Losses at the gene ends were 1 base for V and 2 bases for J; bases not matched to a gene: 21. In germline, CDR1 is SGHTA, CDR2 FQGTGA. The CDR3 is made up of 24 amino acids. The source of this sequence is a male donor with ankylosing spondylitis or in good health (not recorded which). Sequenced: blood, either unsorted or a sorted T cell fraction (not recorded which). The gene calls are TRBV7-3 and TRBJ2-1; 15 nucleotides align to TRBD2. The CDR3 DNA reads as TGTGCCAGCAGCTTAAGTCCCGGGCCAGTGCAATGGACTAGCGGGAGGGCCCCCTACAATGAGCAGTTCTTC. This codes for CASSLSPGPVQWTSGRAPYNEQFF.